This T cell receptor (beta chain) appears in the sequencing data of a study of T cell responses to AZD1222 COVID-19 vaccine. Overall study results and limits: Females outnumbered males among donors, who were mostly white British; clonal diversity was possibly underestimated. Of spike-specific TCRs, nearly half reportedly target regions left unmutated in variants.

The assay was immunoSEQ multiplex PCR, and TCRdb's table has in-frame clones only and misses some. The sample includes 130,000 to 150,000 clones, 82% of them seen just once. The CDR3 totals 15 residues. CDR1 and CDR2 from the germline V gene are SGHNT and YYREEE (reference sequence). Trimming cost V 4 bases and J 3 bases, with 13 bases left between them. Points on this clone: The antigen remains undetermined.

This chain uses TRBV5-4 with TRBJ1-4; D not resolved. Sample: peripheral blood, taken on day 0 of MenACWY control vaccination. This clonotype was sampled from an adult in good health. The CDR3 loop is CASSPDVAANEKLFF. The DNA of the CDR3 is TGTGCCAGCAGCCCGGACGTTGCTGCTAATGAAAAACTGTTTTTT.